This T cell receptor beta chain was captured by sequencing in a study of T cell repertoires in cytomegalovirus infection (dated by TCRdb to about 2019). About the study as a whole: Donor HLA type was relevant to the analysis, because carriage of CMV infection together with the matching HLA type was indicated by public TCR beta signatures. Study-wide conclusions, independent of this receptor: In both this cohort and an independent cohort of 300 to 450 donors, the cumulative frequency of public TCR beta family members distinguished carriers of CMV infection plus the relevant HLA type. The ex vivo response was dominated by HLA-C-restricted CMV-specific TCR beta clonotypes, and the single most frequent clonotype in two of eight donors was supplied by these HLA-C-restricted clonotypes.

V loses 1 base of germline sequence and J loses 0 bases, and the interval between the two ends is 8 bases. For CDR1 and CDR2, the germline V gene lists SGHTA and FQGNSA. The CDR3 sequence holds 15 residues, the cysteine and phenylalanine included. CDR3 DNA only is kept here, 45 bases in frame from base 1. This clonotype was observed many times. Its antigen is currently not known. No base quality values were provided; no much bigger clone lies one nucleotide off. The sequencer was an Illumina HiSeq 1500. TCRdb cleaned the public reads at Q25 with fastp, built clones with MiXCR and kept in-frame beta chains. Rows matching on CDR3 protein sequence are summarized as one entry with the most common DNA and genes. For this sample there are over 300,000 distinct CDR3 sequences; over 7.5% appear just once. Roughly 4% of the sample is taken by the ten largest.

The TCR comes from a human donor in good health (CMV status not recorded). Some clones in this sample may be carry-over from other donors' samples. The rearrangement combines TRBV7-2 with TRBJ2-3; the D gene assignment is ambiguous. Specimen: PBMCs. The nucleotides are TGTGCCAGCAGCTTAGAAGGGATTAGCACAGATACGCAGTATTTT. Its protein product is CASSLEGISTDTQYF.